Listed here are 30 T cell receptor beta chains from one sample, sequenced in a study of PD-1 blockade in classical Hodgkin lymphoma (dated by TCRdb to between 2020 and 2021). The library was produced with the immunoSEQ multiplex PCR assay. What TCRdb holds here is the immuneACCESS table cut down to in-frame rearrangements. Part of the clones is not present; checked against another copy, under half of the missing clones reflect an unresolved V gene, and the others are unexplained. The sample table lists approximately 6,600 clones, roughly half of them with a count of one. Of the sample, about 15% falls within the top ten clones. This sample's time point label indicates: cycle 1 day 1 (C1D1), immediately before nivolumab initiation. Every trial patient had relapsed following autologous stem cell transplantation, and prior brentuximab vedotin exposure was what differed among cohorts A, B and C. CD8+ T cells were purified from thawed PBMCs by magnetic negative selection with a Miltenyi CD8+ T cell isolation kit.

Sequencing was performed on CD8+ T cells from blood, taken at baseline. These receptors were taken from a human donor with classical Hodgkin lymphoma.

The genes are TRBV5-1 and TRBJ2-7; tentatively, D is TRBD2 (5 bases). Looked up from germline, CDR1 is SGHRS and CDR2 is YFSETQ. There are 14 residues in the CDR3. Trimming stripped 3 bases from V and 9 bases from J, with 19 bases between. CDR3: CASSSSGVGNRQYF. CDR3 sequence (DNA): TGCGCCAGCAGCTCTTCCGGGGTAGGGAATCGGCAGTACTTC. The complete variable domain, with remaining parts taken from reference TRBV5-1 and TRBJ2-7, reads KAGVTQTPRYLIKTRGQQVTLSCSPISGHRSVSWYQQTPGQGLQFLFEYFSETQRNKGNFPGRFSGRQFSNSRSEMNVSTLELGDSALYLCASSSSGVGNRQYFGPGTRLTVT.

In this sample, this clone is medium-sized. Other DNA sequences of this sample code for an identical CDR3. This chain connects TRBV6-5 to TRBJ1-2; D is perhaps TRBD1 (6 bases). This CDR3 spans 15 amino acids. The germline V gene has CDR1 MNHEY and CDR2 SVGAGI. V gave up 0 bases and J gave up 6 bases, with 14 bases separating them. The CDR3: CASSYSRGGADGYTF. In DNA, the CDR3 is TGTGCCAGCAGTTACTCGAGGGGGGGCGCCGATGGCTACACCTTC.

To note about this clone: Other nucleotide sequences from this sample produce the same CDR3. The V call is TRBV5-1, the J call TRBJ1-2; a weak D match, TRBD1 (6 bases). Germline values: CDR1 SGHRS, CDR2 YFSETQ. This CDR3 contains 14 residues. V was shortened by 0 bases and J by 2 bases, with 8 bases between the two germline ends. CDR3 loop: CASSLGQANYGYTF. CDR3 DNA sequence: TGCGCCAGCAGCTTGGGACAGGCAAACTATGGCTACACCTTC.

The chain combines TRBV5-5 with TRBJ2-2; D is unresolved. The germline CDR1 and CDR2 sequences are SGHKS and YYEKEE (reference sequence). The CDR3 sequence is 13 residues long. Trimming removed 1 base at V and 2 bases at J, with 3 bases between. The CDR3 bases are TGTGCCAGCAGCTTGACAAACACCGGGGAGCTGTTTTTT. Translating gives CASSLTNTGELFF. The variable domain in full, completed from reference TRBV5-5 and TRBJ2-2, reads DAGVTQSPTHLIKTRGQQVTLRCSPISGHKSVSWYQQVLGQGPQFIFQYYEKEERGRGNFPDRFSARQFPNYSSELNVNALLLGDSALYLCASSLTNTGELFFGEGSRLTVL.

This clone is classed as medium-sized. This sequence joins TRBV7-2 and TRBJ2-7; D uncertain. The CDR3 runs to 13 residues. CDR1 SGHTA and CDR2 FQGNSA come from the germline V gene. Trimming removed 5 bases at V and 5 bases at J, with 13 bases between. The DNA for the CDR3 is TGTGCCAGCAGCACAATGGGGAACCACGAGCAGTACTTC. Protein: CASSTMGNHEQYF.

This clone was observed a single time. The chain is built from TRBV19 and TRBJ2-2, with 8 bases matching TRBD2. Germline assignment: CDR1 LNHDA and CDR2 SQIVND (reference sequence). V shed 7 bases and J 5 bases; nucleotides not matched to a gene: 6. CDR3 length equals 14 residues. Written as DNA, the CDR3 is TGTGCCAGTATCGGGAGGGGAGGTACCGGGGAGCTGTTTTTT. Protein sequence: CASIGRGGTGELFF.

The rearrangement uses TRBV5-1 and TRBJ2-7; TRBD2 agrees at 8 bases. The V gene's germline CDR1 is SGHRS and CDR2 YFSETQ. This CDR3 comprises 16 residues. Trimming removed 1 base from V and 6 bases from J; junction bases left unmatched: 12. CDR3 sequence: CASSLPGGPSTPEQYF. As DNA, the CDR3 is TGCGCCAGCAGCTTGCCGGGAGGGCCAAGTACTCCCGAGCAGTACTTC.

This clone has more than one count but fewer than ten. The sample carries other DNA sequences with the same CDR3. The CDR3 region is CASSPGQLTYEQYF. In nucleotides, the CDR3 is TGTGCCAGCAGCCCGGGGCAGCTAACCTACGAGCAGTACTTC. The chain is built from TRBV7-9 and TRBJ2-7, with D perhaps TRBD1 or TRBD2 (5 bases each). CDR1 and CDR2 from the germline V gene are SEHNR and FQNEAQ (reference sequence). The CDR3 is 14 amino acids. Trimming left V 5 bases short and J 2 bases short, with 13 bases between.

This clone was observed a few times. The chain has TRBV9 and TRBJ1-5; D is uncertain. The ends were cut back, 0 bases at V and 7 bases at J, with 8 bases in the middle. CDR3 length: 13 amino acids. CDR1 is SGDLS, CDR2 YYNGEE, per germline. Written as DNA, the CDR3 is TGTGCCAGCAGCGTAGCCCCGGGACAGCCCCAGCATTTT. It yields the protein CASSVAPGQPQHF.

A few counts support this clone. The chain recombines TRBV4-2 with TRBJ1-2, with 8 bases matching TRBD1. Losses at the gene ends were 3 bases for V and 0 bases for J; bases not matched to a gene: 3. The CDR3 consists of 15 residues. Germline-derived CDR1 and CDR2 are LGHNA and YNFKEQ. The CDR3 DNA reads as TGTGCCAGCAGCCAGGACAGGGTATCTAACTATGGCTACACCTTC. It codes for CASSQDRVSNYGYTF.

The V call is TRBV7-9, the J call TRBJ2-7; 7 nucleotides match TRBD2. Germline CDR1 is SEHNR and CDR2 is FQNEAQ (reference sequence). Unmatched junction bases numbered 16, after V lost 4 bases and J lost 7 bases. The CDR3 sequence is 16 residues long. CDR3: CASSSPRAGDLGEQYF. CDR3 sequence (DNA): TGTGCCAGCAGCTCACCTCGGGCGGGAGATCTGGGAGAGCAGTACTTC.

The chain recombines TRBV11-2 with TRBJ2-3; D perhaps matches TRBD2 (5 bases). V gave up 5 bases and J gave up 4 bases, with 10 bases separating them. Germline CDR1 reads SGHAT; CDR2 reads FQNNGV. This CDR3 has 13 amino acids. The CDR3 nucleotides are TGTGCCAGCAGCCCTCGGGGTGCAGATACGCAGTATTTT. Amino acids: CASSPRGADTQYF.

This clone was picked up a small number of times. This chain joins TRBV28 and TRBJ1-2; D unclear. V lost 8 bases, J lost 8 bases, and 21 bases lay in between. Germline CDR1 and CDR2: MDHEN and SYDVKM. CDR3 size: 14 residues. DNA for the CDR3: TGTGCCAGCCAGAAGTCAGGACGGGCGGTCGGCTACACCTTC. It translates to CASQKSGRAVGYTF.

This clone has just one count. The V and J genes are TRBV25-1 and TRBJ1-1; D gene unclear. In germline, CDR1 is MGHDK, CDR2 SYGVNS. V was pared by 8 bases and J by 0 bases, with 19 bases between. The CDR3 runs to 16 residues. CDR3 bases: TGTGCCAGCCGACCCGGGAGTGACCGACTGAACACTGAAGCTTTCTTT. This sequence encodes CASRPGSDRLNTEAFF.

The CDR3 here is CASSLGAGGSGANVLTF. CDR3 bases: TGTGCCAGCAGCTTAGGGGCAGGGGGCTCTGGGGCCAACGTCCTGACTTTC. The chain carries TRBV11-2 and TRBJ2-6; 7 bases fit TRBD1. The junction had 3 bases not matched to a gene; V was cut back by 1 base and J by 0 bases. The CDR3 covers 17 residues. Germline V lookup: CDR1 SGHAT, CDR2 FQNNGV. The whole variable domain, remainder taken from reference TRBV11-2 and TRBJ2-6, is EAGVAQSPRYKIIEKRQSVAFWCNPISGHATLYWYQQILGQGPKLLIQFQNNGVVDDSQLPKDRFSAERLKGVDSTLKIQPAKLEDSAVYLCASSLGAGGSGANVLTFGAGSRLTVL.

The chain combines TRBV27 with TRBJ2-1; D gene uncertain. Trimming shortened V by 8 bases and J by 2 bases, and 13 bases separated the two germline ends. The CDR3 loop spans 14 amino acids. Germline V gives CDR1 MNHEY, CDR2 SMNVEV (reference sequence). The CDR3 DNA sequence: TGTGCCAGCCTCCCTGCTGGGGCCTACAATGAGCAGTTCTTC. Translation: CASLPAGAYNEQFF.

The V and J genes are TRBV4-2 and TRBJ2-7; D unresolved. The CDR3 loop spans 15 amino acids. V was pared by 0 bases and J by 6 bases, with 15 bases between. Looked up from germline, CDR1 is LGHNA and CDR2 is YNFKEQ. The CDR3 region is CASSQEGYPPGEQYF. The CDR3 DNA is TGTGCCAGCAGCCAAGAGGGTTATCCGCCTGGCGAGCAGTACTTC.

The chain carries TRBV6-5 and TRBJ2-1; D gene ambiguous. This CDR3 is built from 13 residues. V lost 0 bases and J 5 bases, leaving 5 bases between the germline ends. The germline CDR1 and CDR2 sequences are MNHEY and SVGAGI. The CDR3: CASSYSMDNEQFF. CDR3 DNA sequence: TGTGCCAGCAGTTACTCGATGGACAATGAGCAGTTCTTC.

The V call is TRBV5-1, the J call TRBJ2-1; 7 positions agree with TRBD1. Germline-derived CDR1 and CDR2 are SGHRS and YFSETQ. CDR3 length: 16 residues. V lost 0 bases to trimming and J lost 9 bases; unmatched junction nucleotides: 12. CDR3 residues: CASSLGDRVIIGEQFF. CDR3 coding DNA: TGCGCCAGCAGCTTGGGAGACAGGGTTATCATTGGTGAGCAGTTCTTC.

The chain recombines TRBV6-6 with TRBJ2-7; possibly TRBD1 for D (6 bases). The CDR3 is 15 amino acids. CDR1 is MNHNY, CDR2 SVGAGI, per germline (reference sequence). V was trimmed by 2 bases and J by 7 bases, leaving 18 bases between them. The CDR3: CASSYVTGPSGEQYF. Written as DNA, the CDR3 is TGTGCCAGCAGTTACGTGACAGGTCCGTCGGGGGAGCAGTACTTC.

This rearrangement joins TRBV27 to TRBJ2-3; D may be TRBD2 (6 bases). Trimming stripped 6 bases from V and 1 base from J, with 14 bases between. The germline V gene has CDR1 MNHEY and CDR2 SMNVEV (reference sequence). The CDR3 is made up of 15 amino acids. Written as DNA, the CDR3 is TGTGCCAGCAGCCCGGGGGAGTCACGCACAGATACGCAGTATTTT. This gives the protein CASSPGESRTDTQYF.

The chain recombines TRBV5-4 with TRBJ2-1; 9 bases are shared with TRBD2. After removal of 4 bases from V and 0 bases from J, the junction contained 5 bases not matched to a gene. CDR1 SGHNT and CDR2 YYREEE come from the germline V gene (reference sequence). The CDR3 is 16 amino acids. The CDR3 protein is CASSRSGGSSYNEQFF. In DNA, the CDR3 is TGTGCCAGCAGCCGTAGCGGGGGTAGCTCCTACAATGAGCAGTTCTTC.

The J gene is TRBJ1-1, the V gene TRBV25-1; D unclear. This CDR3 has 14 residues. CDR1 and CDR2 from the germline V gene are MGHDK and SYGVNS. Trimming took 4 bases from V and 5 from J, leaving 14 bases between them. DNA of the CDR3: TGTGCCAGCAGTGGGTCCGGCTTTTGGACTGAAGCTTTCTTT. Protein product: CASSGSGFWTEAFF.

This clone was counted a single time. This chain connects TRBV11-3 to TRBJ2-3, with D possibly matching TRBD1 (5 bases). V was clipped by 5 bases and J by 2 bases, with 14 bases between them. Looked up from germline, CDR1 is SGHNT and CDR2 is YENEEA. The CDR3 consists of 15 residues. CDR3: CASSLGAELTDTQYF. CDR3 bases: TGTGCCAGCAGCCTAGGGGCGGAGCTCACAGATACGCAGTATTTT.

The J gene is TRBJ2-5, the V gene TRBV7-6, with 9 bases fitting TRBD2. Germline CDR1 SGHVS, CDR2 FNYEAQ. After removal of 3 bases from V and 3 bases from J, the junction contained 5 bases not matched to a gene. There are 15 residues in the CDR3. CDR3 residues: CASSFWTSDEETQYF. The CDR3 DNA sequence: TGTGCCAGCAGCTTTTGGACTAGCGATGAAGAGACCCAGTACTTC.

The chain recombines TRBV11-2 with TRBJ2-7; D is perhaps TRBD1 (5 bases). CDR1 is SGHAT and CDR2 is FQNNGV in the germline V gene. This CDR3 region has 12 residues. V lost 4 bases and J lost 4, with 8 bases in between. This CDR3 is CASSYKGYEQYF. The CDR3 nucleotides read TGTGCCAGCAGCTATAAGGGGTACGAGCAGTACTTC. Full variable domain (missing parts from reference TRBV11-2 and TRBJ2-7): EAGVAQSPRYKIIEKRQSVAFWCNPISGHATLYWYQQILGQGPKLLIQFQNNGVVDDSQLPKDRFSAERLKGVDSTLKIQPAKLEDSAVYLCASSYKGYEQYFGPGTRLTVT.

The sample holds a few counts of this clone. The V and J genes are TRBV6-5 and TRBJ2-1; 9 bases match TRBD2. The CDR3 has 14 residues. Germline CDR1 reads MNHEY; CDR2 reads SVGAGI. Trimming removed 4 bases from V and 10 bases from J; junction bases left unmatched: 8. CDR3 coding DNA: TGTGCCAGCAGTTCATTAGGACTAGCGAGAGAGCAGTTCTTC. Translated: CASSSLGLAREQFF.

The chain links TRBV7-6 to TRBJ2-1, with TRBD2 identical over 9 bases. This CDR3 has 16 residues. The V gene end was trimmed by 5 bases and the J gene end by 0 bases; junction bases not matched to a gene: 5. Germline CDR1 is SGHVS and CDR2 is FNYEAQ. This chain's CDR3 is CASSPLAGPSYNEQFF. In nucleotides, the CDR3 is TGTGCCAGCAGCCCTCTAGCGGGACCCTCCTACAATGAGCAGTTCTTC.

This CDR3 reads CASSYSGSSNQPQHF. CDR3 coding DNA: TGTGCCAGCAGTTACTCCGGTTCTAGCAATCAGCCCCAGCATTTT. The chain couples TRBV6-5 to TRBJ1-5; D gene uncertain. CDR3 size: 15 residues. V lost 0 bases, J lost 0 bases, and 6 bases lay in between. Germline CDR1 and CDR2: MNHEY and SVGAGI.

The rearrangement links TRBV5-1 to TRBJ1-4, with D uncertain. The CDR3 is made up of 16 amino acids. The germline V gene encodes CDR1 SGHRS and CDR2 YFSETQ. Trimming left V 0 bases short and J 5 bases short, with 14 bases between. DNA for the CDR3: TGCGCCAGCAGCTTGGTAGCAGCAGCACCGAATGAAAAACTGTTTTTT. The encoded protein is CASSLVAAAPNEKLFF.